This T cell receptor (beta chain) derives from a study of cytotoxic CD8 clonotypes in ibrutinib-treated CLL. CDR1 is MDHEN and CDR2 is SYDVKM in the germline V gene. The CDR3 runs to 13 residues. The V segment lost 9 bases and the J segment 3 bases; nucleotides outside the gene matches: 8. Here immunoSEQ multiplex PCR was the method, and the copy in TCRdb shows in-frame clones only, minus some. In the table there are approximately 160,000 clones, around nine tenths of which are singletons. The input for sequencing was PBMCs, taken at disease progression, from a patient treated with ibrutinib. This clonotype was obtained from a human donor with chronic lymphocytic leukemia. This chain connects TRBV28 to TRBJ2-7; 7 bases line up with TRBD1. Here the CDR3 reads CASRQGPLYEQYF. The DNA of the CDR3 is TGTGCCAGTAGACAGGGCCCCCTCTACGAGCAGTACTTC. The variable domain in full, with the rest retrieved from reference TRBV28 and TRBJ2-7, is DVKVTQSSRYLVKRTGEKVFLECVQDMDHENMFWYRQDPGLGLRLIYFSYDVKMKEKGDIPEGYSVSREKKERFSLILESASTNQTSMYLCASRQGPLYEQYFGPGTRLTVT.